This is a list of T cell receptor beta chains from one sample in a study of naive and memory T cell subsets. TCRdb reanalysed the UMI-ligation and nested PCR reads using MiXCR and keeps one entry per CDR3 protein. The sample has around 20,000 distinct CDR3 sequences; 7.5% to 10% are singletons. Sequences were derived from skin, sampled from a tuberculin skin test site. These receptors all come from an adult in good health. Each CDR3 is given with its conserved first and last residue. A D gene is named only where the DNA matches it firmly. The size entry is marked missing in some rows and otherwise reads once, few, many or a size class.

J gene,V gene,D gene,clone size,CDR3 DNA,CDR3 protein
TRBJ2-7,TRBV7-2,.,few,TGTGCCAGCAGCTTAGCCCCAGTCTCCTACGAGCAGTACTTC,CASSLAPVSYEQYF
TRBJ2-5,TRBV7-2,TRBD1,few,TGTGCCAGCAGCCGGGGGACAGGGTTGAAGGTGAAAGAGACCCAGTACTTC,CASSRGTGLKVKETQYF
TRBJ1-6,TRBV28,TRBD1,few,TGTGCCAGCAGCGACAGGGGACAATCACCCCTCCACTTT,CASSDRGQSPLHF
TRBJ2-5,TRBV5-5,.,few,TGTGCCAGCAGCTTAGACGGGGGCCAAGAGACCCAGTACTTC,CASSLDGGQETQYF
TRBJ2-5,TRBV12-3/TRBV12-4,.,medium-sized,TGTGCCAGCAGTTTAGCGGACAGTGTTCGAGAGACCCAGTACTTC,CASSLADSVRETQYF
TRBJ1-2,TRBV29-1,.,medium-sized,TGCAGCGCCAACGGCCAGGGAGGGTCCTATGGCTACACCTTC,CSANGQGGSYGYTF
TRBJ2-3,TRBV27,.,.,TGTGCCAGCGGTCGGAGGCTAACAGATACGCAGTATTTT,CASGRRLTDTQYF
TRBJ1-5,TRBV20-1,TRBD1,few,TGCAGTGCTAGACGGACAGGGAATCAGCCCCAGCATTTT,CSARRTGNQPQHF
TRBJ2-1,TRBV29-1,TRBD2,many,TGCAGCGTTGCTTCTAGCGGGGGGATTGATGAGCAGTTCTTC,CSVASSGGIDEQFF
TRBJ2-7,TRBV9,.,few,TGTGCCAGCAGCGTTCCCCTCCCCCCGAGACAGCCCTACGAGCAGTACTTC,CASSVPLPPRQPYEQYF
TRBJ2-1,TRBV4-1,.,medium-sized,TGCGCCAGCAGCCAAGCGGGCGATGAGCAGTTCTTC,CASSQAGDEQFF
TRBJ2-7,TRBV20-1,TRBD1,many,TGCAGTGCTAGACCTGGGACAGGGGCCTACGAGCAGTACTTC,CSARPGTGAYEQYF
TRBJ2-5,TRBV12-3/TRBV12-4,.,.,TGTGCCAGCAGCCCTGGGATGGCCCAGTACTTC,CASSPGMAQYF
TRBJ2-3,TRBV4-1,TRBD2,.,TGCGCCAGCAGCCCCTTAGGACTAGCGGGAGGCAGAGATACGCAGTATTTT,CASSPLGLAGGRDTQYF
TRBJ2-1,TRBV10-3,.,many,TGTGCCACAGAAGCGGCCTCCTACAATGAGCAGTTCTTC,CATEAASYNEQFF
TRBJ2-7,TRBV6-2/TRBV6-3,TRBD1,few,TGTGCCAGCAGCTACACTCCGGGACAGGGGGCGCTTGAGCAGTACTTC,CASSYTPGQGALEQYF
TRBJ1-1,TRBV7-3,.,.,TGTGCCAGCAGCTTAGCCCCTATCGGGAATGAGGGGAACACTGAAGCTTTCTTT,CASSLAPIGNEGNTEAFF
TRBJ2-1,TRBV7-2,TRBD2,many,TGTGCCAGCAGCTTAGTACTAGCGATGCTTGAGCAGTTCTTC,CASSLVLAMLEQFF
TRBJ2-3,TRBV20-1,TRBD2,many,TGCAGTGCTCAACAGCGGGGGGGCCGATATACGCAGTATTTT,CSAQQRGGRYTQYF
TRBJ1-1,TRBV7-8,.,.,TGTGCCAGCAGCTTAGGGGCAGCCCGTATGAACACTGAAGCTTTCTTT,CASSLGAARMNTEAFF
TRBJ1-2,TRBV5-1,.,few,TGCGCCAGCAAGGCAGGGTATGGCTACACCTTC,CASKAGYGYTF
TRBJ2-7,TRBV29-1,.,many,TGCAGCCCGGAAGTTAGCTCCTACGAGCAGTACTTC,CSPEVSSYEQYF
TRBJ2-1,TRBV20-1,TRBD1,many,TGCAGTGCTAGATGGGACAGGGGAGGTGACTGGGTTTACAATGAGCAGTTCTTC,CSARWDRGGDWVYNEQFF
TRBJ2-1,TRBV4-2,.,medium-sized,TGTGCCAGCAGCCAAGATCTAGATTCACCCGAGCAGTTCTTC,CASSQDLDSPEQFF
TRBJ2-5,TRBV23-1,TRBD2,few,TGCGCCAGCAGTCAATCGGGAGGGGAAGAGACCCAGTACTTC,CASSQSGGEETQYF
TRBJ2-7,TRBV11-2,.,many,TGTGCCAGCAGCTTAATGGACTACGAGCAGTACTTC,CASSLMDYEQYF
TRBJ2-1,TRBV7-3,.,many,TGTGCCAGCAGCTTAACCCCGGGTAGTAGCGGAAGACAATTTGAGCAGTTCTTC,CASSLTPGSSGRQFEQFF
TRBJ1-1,TRBV7-9,.,many,TGTGCCAGCAGCCTGCGGGGGGAAGTCGAAGCTTTCTTT,CASSLRGEVEAFF
TRBJ1-1,TRBV20-1,TRBD1,many,TGCAGTGCTAGAGAGCGACAGGGTGAAGAAGCTTTCTTT,CSARERQGEEAFF
TRBJ2-2,TRBV27,TRBD2,many,TGTGCCAGCAGTATACCTCTAGCGGGAAGTAGCACCGGGGAGCTGTTTTTT,CASSIPLAGSSTGELFF
TRBJ2-5,TRBV18,TRBD1,many,TGTGCCAGCGGACTTGGACAGGGACAAGAGACCCAGTACTTC,CASGLGQGQETQYF
TRBJ2-3,TRBV7-2,TRBD2,many,TGTGCCAGCAGCTTATGGGGCGGGGGGGCCACAGATACGCAGTATTTT,CASSLWGGGATDTQYF
TRBJ2-7,TRBV28,TRBD1,few,TGTGCCAGCAGTGCCGCCCATGGGACAGACTACGAGCAGTACTTC,CASSAAHGTDYEQYF
TRBJ1-5,TRBV7-2,.,many,TGTGCCAGCAGCTCCACGGGGGGTGGGAATCAGCCCCAGCATTTT,CASSSTGGGNQPQHF
TRBJ2-7,TRBV12-3/TRBV12-4,.,.,TGTGCCAGCACCCTGGGGTGGGGGGGCTCCCACGAGCAGTACTTC,CASTLGWGGSHEQYF
TRBJ2-7,TRBV20-1,.,many,TGCAGTGCTACCTTCGACAGGGGAGGGTACGAGCAGTACTTC,CSATFDRGGYEQYF
TRBJ1-1,TRBV7-9,.,medium-sized,TGTGCCAGCAGCAAACTTGAGAACACTGAAGCTTTCTTT,CASSKLENTEAFF
TRBJ2-4,TRBV27,.,.,TGTGCCAGCAGTTTATACCGGACTGGGAAAAACATTCAGTACTTC,CASSLYRTGKNIQYF
TRBJ2-3,TRBV27,TRBD2,many,TGTGCCAGCAGTTTAAGAGCGGGAGGGCCGAATACGCAGTATTTT,CASSLRAGGPNTQYF
TRBJ2-3,TRBV6-5,.,many,TGTGCCAGCAGTTACATACTAGGTGTAAGCACAGATACGCAGTATTTT,CASSYILGVSTDTQYF
TRBJ1-1,TRBV19,TRBD1,.,TGTGCCAGTAGTACTACGGGACAGGGTAACACTGAAGCTTTCTTT,CASSTTGQGNTEAFF
TRBJ1-6,TRBV27,TRBD1,.,TGTGCCACCCGGGACAGGGGGCGCTTCTATAATTCACCCCTCCACTTT,CATRDRGRFYNSPLHF
TRBJ2-1,TRBV6-2/TRBV6-3,TRBD2,many,TGTGCCACCAAACGGAGTAGCGGGGTCAATGAGCAGTTCTTC,CATKRSSGVNEQFF
TRBJ2-5,TRBV7-2,TRBD2,.,TGTGCCAACAGCTGGTCTAGCGGGAGTCAAGAGACCCAGTACTTC,CANSWSSGSQETQYF
TRBJ2-7,TRBV28,.,few,TGTGCCAGCAGTTTCCAGAACACCCACGAGCAGTACTTC,CASSFQNTHEQYF
TRBJ2-3,TRBV29-1,.,many,TGCAGCGTTGGCCAGACTAGCACAGATACGCAGTATTTT,CSVGQTSTDTQYF
TRBJ2-6,TRBV10-3,.,.,TGTGCCGCAAGCTCGGGGGCTGGGGCCAACGTCCTGACTTTC,CAASSGAGANVLTF
TRBJ2-3,TRBV9,.,.,TGTGCCAGCAGCGTAGTACCTACCACAGATACGCAGTATTTT,CASSVVPTTDTQYF
TRBJ2-3,TRBV4-1,TRBD2,few,TGCGCCAGCAGCCAAGAATGGGCGGGAGGAGCAGATACGCAGTATTTT,CASSQEWAGGADTQYF
TRBJ2-3,TRBV7-2,.,.,TGTGCCAGCAGCCGAATAACTAGCACAGATACGCAGTATTTT,CASSRITSTDTQYF
TRBJ2-7,TRBV5-8,.,few,TGTGCCAGCAGCTTCGGGACAACCCGGTCGGGCGAGCAGTACTTC,CASSFGTTRSGEQYF
TRBJ2-7,TRBV20-1,.,many,TGCAGTGCTACTACAGGGTACAACTACGAGCAGTACTTC,CSATTGYNYEQYF
TRBJ1-5,TRBV5-1,.,.,TGCGCCAGCAGCTTGACAGGGAAAGGTCAGCCCCAGCATTTT,CASSLTGKGQPQHF
TRBJ2-7,TRBV27,TRBD2,medium-sized,TGTGCCAGCAGCCTGGGACTAGCGGGGGGCTACGAGCAGTACTTC,CASSLGLAGGYEQYF
TRBJ2-5,TRBV20-1,.,many,TGCAGTGCTAGAGATCGGGGCTTCCGAGAGACCCAGTACTTC,CSARDRGFRETQYF
TRBJ2-2,TRBV6-5,.,many,TGTGCCAGCAGCCGCGGACGCACCGGGGAGCTGTTTTTT,CASSRGRTGELFF